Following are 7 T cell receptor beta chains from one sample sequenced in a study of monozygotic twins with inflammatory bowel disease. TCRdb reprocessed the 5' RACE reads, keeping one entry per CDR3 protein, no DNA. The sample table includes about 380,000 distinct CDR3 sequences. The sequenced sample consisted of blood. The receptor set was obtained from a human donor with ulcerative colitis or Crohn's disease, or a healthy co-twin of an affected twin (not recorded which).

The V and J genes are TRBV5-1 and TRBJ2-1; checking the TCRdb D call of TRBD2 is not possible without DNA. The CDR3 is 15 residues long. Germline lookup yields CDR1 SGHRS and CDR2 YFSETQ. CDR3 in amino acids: CASSSPSGGYNEQFF.

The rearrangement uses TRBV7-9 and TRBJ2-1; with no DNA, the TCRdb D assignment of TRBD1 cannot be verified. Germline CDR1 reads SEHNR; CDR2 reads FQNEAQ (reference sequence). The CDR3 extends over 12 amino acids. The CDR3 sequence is CASSPRDNEQFF.

CDR3 residues: CASSLGATTNYGYTF. The chain links TRBV5-1 to TRBJ1-2; TCRdb gives TRBD1 as the D gene, but with no DNA this cannot be confirmed. This CDR3 has 15 residues. Germline CDR1 is SGHRS and CDR2 is YFSETQ. Based on the CDR3 plus reference TRBV5-1 and TRBJ1-2, the full variable domain is KAGVTQTPRYLIKTRGQQVTLSCSPISGHRSVSWYQQTPGQGLQFLFEYFSETQRNKGNFPGRFSGRQFSNSRSEMNVSTLELGDSALYLCASSLGATTNYGYTFGSGTRLTVV.

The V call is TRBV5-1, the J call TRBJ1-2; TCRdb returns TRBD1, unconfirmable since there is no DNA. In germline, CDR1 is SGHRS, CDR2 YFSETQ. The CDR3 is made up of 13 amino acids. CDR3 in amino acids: CASNRDGNYGYTF.

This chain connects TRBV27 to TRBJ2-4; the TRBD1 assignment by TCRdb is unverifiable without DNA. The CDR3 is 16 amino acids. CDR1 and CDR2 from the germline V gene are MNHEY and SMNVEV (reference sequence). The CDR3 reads CASSFVGQLAKNIQYF.

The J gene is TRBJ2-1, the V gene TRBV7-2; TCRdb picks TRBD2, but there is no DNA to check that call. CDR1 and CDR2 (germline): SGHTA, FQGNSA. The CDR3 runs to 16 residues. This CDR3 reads CASSPRLPSSYNEQFF.

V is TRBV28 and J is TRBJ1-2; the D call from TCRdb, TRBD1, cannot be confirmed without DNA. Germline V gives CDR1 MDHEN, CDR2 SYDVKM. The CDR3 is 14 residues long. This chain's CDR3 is CASNSRTGGPGYTF.